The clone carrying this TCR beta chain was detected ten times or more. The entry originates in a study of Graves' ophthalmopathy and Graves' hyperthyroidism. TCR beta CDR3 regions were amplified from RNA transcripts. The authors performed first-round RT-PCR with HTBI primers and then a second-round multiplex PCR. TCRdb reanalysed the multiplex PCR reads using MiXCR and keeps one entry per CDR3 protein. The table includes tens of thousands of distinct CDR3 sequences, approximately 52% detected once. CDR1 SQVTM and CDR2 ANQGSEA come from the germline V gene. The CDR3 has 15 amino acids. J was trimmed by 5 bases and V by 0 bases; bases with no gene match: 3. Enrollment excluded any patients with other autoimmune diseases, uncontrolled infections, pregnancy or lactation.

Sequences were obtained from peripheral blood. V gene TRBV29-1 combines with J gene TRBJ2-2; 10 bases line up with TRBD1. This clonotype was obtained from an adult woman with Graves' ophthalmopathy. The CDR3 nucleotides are TGCAGCGTTGAAGAGGCGGGACAGGGGACCGGGGAGCTGTTTTTT. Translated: CSVEEAGQGTGELFF.